This record looks at one TCR beta chain sequence and its context. Its antigen is not identified. The entry originates in a study of CD8+ T cells in alopecia areata. Study context: Each of the treated patients was given oral tofacitinib, 5 to 10 mg twice daily, for moderate-to-severe alopecia areata. Tofacitinib was given for 6 to 18 months, then stopped for 6 months. Study-wide points: Tofacitinib significantly decreased scalp clonality and expanded CD8+ clones among top 100. Resident alphabeta T-cell populations of normal skin are likewise subject to sequencing in scalp samples.

Once RNA had been extracted, it was reverse transcribed into cDNA to act as the sequencing template. Assay: immunoSEQ multiplex PCR; the TCRdb copy retains only in-frame clones and omits some. Here the sample spans about 250,000 clones, over 45% being singletons. The treatment: oral pan-JAK inhibitor, 5-10 mg twice daily. The clonotype comes from a human donor with alopecia areata. The sample in question was CD4+ T cells sorted from blood, obtained at roughly week 52, from a patient treated with tofacitinib.

The CDR3 bases are TGCGCCAGCAGCTCCGGACTAGCCGGGGATACGCAGTATTTT. This encodes CASSSGLAGDTQYF. The chain links TRBV5-1 to TRBJ2-3; 8 positions match TRBD2. V shed 3 bases, J shed 6 bases, and the junction held 6 bases outside the gene matches. Germline CDR1 is SGHRS and CDR2 is YFSETQ. This CDR3 is 14 amino acids long.